Given below is one T cell receptor (beta chain) in context. The antigen is not known. One end of the junction fails to match germline, which may point to a read error. These data originate in a study of tumor-infiltrating lymphocytes in primary liver carcinoma. Study-wide context: Donors underwent surgery for histopathologically diagnosed primary liver carcinoma. The study obtained roughly 3.5 to 7.13 million productive TCRbeta reads per sample, similar across tissue types. Patients, male and female, were 30 to 69 years old. Whole-study results and caveats: Being bulk and unsorted, samples allowed no CD4+ and CD8+ repertoire comparison.

The germline V gene encodes CDR1 SGHRS and CDR2 YFSETQ. CDR3 length: 13 residues. The blood RNA (from unsorted whole blood) was obtained, and germline DNA was also extracted. The investigators made TCR beta cDNA from roughly 0.55 ug total RNA, using a constant-region primer. Libraries of TCR beta came from three nested multiplex PCR rounds with slightly modified ARM-PCR. TRBV1-TRBV30 forward and Cbeta reverse primers drove the first two roughly 10-cycle rounds. TCRdb reprocessed the multiplex PCR reads with MiXCR, giving one entry per CDR3 protein. The repertoire includes approximately 210,000 distinct CDR3 sequences, roughly two thirds of them detected once, and 5.5% to 9% sits in the top ten.

This clonotype was sampled from a woman aged 55-69 years with primary liver carcinoma and hepatitis B virus infection. The chain is built from TRBV5-1 and TRBJ1-2; D remains ambiguous. The sequenced sample was peripheral blood. The CDR3 bases are TGCGCCAGCAGTCACGGGCAGGACTATGGCTGCACCTTC. The encoded protein is CASSHGQDYGCTF.